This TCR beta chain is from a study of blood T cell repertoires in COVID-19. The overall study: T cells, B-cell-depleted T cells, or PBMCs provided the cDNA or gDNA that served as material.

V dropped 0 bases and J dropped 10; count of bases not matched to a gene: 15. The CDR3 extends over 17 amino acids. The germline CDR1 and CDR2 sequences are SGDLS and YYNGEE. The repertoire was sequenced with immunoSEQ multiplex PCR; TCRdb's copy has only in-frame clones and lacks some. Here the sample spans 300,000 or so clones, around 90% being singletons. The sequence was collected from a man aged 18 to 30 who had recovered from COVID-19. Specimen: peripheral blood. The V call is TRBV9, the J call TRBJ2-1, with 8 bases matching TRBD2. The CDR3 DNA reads TGTGCCAGCAGCGTAGGGAAACTAGCGGTAGAAAGGTACGAGCAGTTCTTC. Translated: CASSVGKLAVERYEQFF.